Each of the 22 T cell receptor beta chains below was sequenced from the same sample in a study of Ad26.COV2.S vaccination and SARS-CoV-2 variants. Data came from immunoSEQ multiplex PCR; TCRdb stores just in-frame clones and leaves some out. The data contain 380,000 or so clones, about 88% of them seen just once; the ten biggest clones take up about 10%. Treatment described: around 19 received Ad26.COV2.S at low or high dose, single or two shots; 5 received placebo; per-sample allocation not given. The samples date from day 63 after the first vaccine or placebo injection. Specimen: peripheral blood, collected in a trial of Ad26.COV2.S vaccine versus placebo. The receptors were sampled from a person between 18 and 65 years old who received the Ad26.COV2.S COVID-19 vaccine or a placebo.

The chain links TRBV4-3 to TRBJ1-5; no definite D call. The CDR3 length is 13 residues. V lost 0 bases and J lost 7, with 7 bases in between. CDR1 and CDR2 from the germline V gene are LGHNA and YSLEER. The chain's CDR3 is CASSQDNRQPQHF. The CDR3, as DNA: TGCGCCAGCAGCCAAGATAATCGACAGCCCCAGCATTTT.

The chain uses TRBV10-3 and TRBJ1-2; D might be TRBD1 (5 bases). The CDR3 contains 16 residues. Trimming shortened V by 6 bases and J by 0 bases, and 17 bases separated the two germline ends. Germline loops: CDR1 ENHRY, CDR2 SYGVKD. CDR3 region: CAISPLGGFTNYGYTF. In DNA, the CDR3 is TGTGCCATCAGCCCCCTGGGGGGGTTCACTAACTATGGCTACACCTTC.

In nucleotides, the CDR3 is TGTGCCAGCAGCTTGATTCGACTAGGCGGTGGCTACACCTTC. It specifies CASSLIRLGGGYTF. This chain connects TRBV5-6 to TRBJ1-2, with D hard to call. In germline, CDR1 is SGHDT, CDR2 YYEEEE. The CDR3 spans 14 residues. Trimming removed 1 base from V and 7 bases from J, with 14 bases in between.

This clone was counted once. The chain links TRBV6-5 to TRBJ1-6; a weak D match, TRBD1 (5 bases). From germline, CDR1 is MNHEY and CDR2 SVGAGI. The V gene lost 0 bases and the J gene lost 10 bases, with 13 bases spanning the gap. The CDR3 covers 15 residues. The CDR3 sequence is CASSYSGIEGSPLHF. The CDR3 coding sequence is TGTGCCAGCAGTTACTCGGGCATTGAGGGGTCACCCCTCCACTTT.

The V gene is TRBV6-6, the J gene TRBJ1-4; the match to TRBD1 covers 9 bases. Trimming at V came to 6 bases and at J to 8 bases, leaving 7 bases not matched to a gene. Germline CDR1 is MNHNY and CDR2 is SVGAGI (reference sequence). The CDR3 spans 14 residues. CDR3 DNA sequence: TGTGCCAGCAGGGGACAGGGTTTGAGGGAAAAACTGTTTTTT. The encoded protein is CASRGQGLREKLFF.

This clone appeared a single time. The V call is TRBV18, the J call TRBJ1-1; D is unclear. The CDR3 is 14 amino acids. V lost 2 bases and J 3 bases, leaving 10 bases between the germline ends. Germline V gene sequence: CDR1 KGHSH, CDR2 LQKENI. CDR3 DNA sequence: TGTGCCAGCTCACCATTTCAGACGGACACTGAAGCTTTCTTT. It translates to CASSPFQTDTEAFF.

For the CDR3, the DNA is TGTGCCAGTAGGGGGACAGTCACCTACGAGCAGTACTTC. Translating it yields CASRGTVTYEQYF. The J gene is TRBJ2-7, the V gene TRBV19; 7 nucleotides line up with TRBD1. The CDR3 is made up of 13 amino acids. Unmatched junction bases numbered 4, after V lost 6 bases and J lost 2 bases. Germline V gene lookup returns CDR1 LNHDA and CDR2 SQIVND (reference sequence). The full variable domain, with the rest looked up from reference TRBV19 and TRBJ2-7, is DGGITQSPKYLFRKEGQNVTLSCEQNLNHDAMYWYRQDPGQGLRLIYYSQIVNDFQKGDIAEGYSVSREKKESFPLTVTSAQKNPTAFYLCASRGTVTYEQYFGPGTRLTVT.

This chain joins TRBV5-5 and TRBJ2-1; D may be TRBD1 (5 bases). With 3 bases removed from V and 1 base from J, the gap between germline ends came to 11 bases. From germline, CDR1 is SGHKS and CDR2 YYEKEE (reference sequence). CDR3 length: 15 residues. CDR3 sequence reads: CASSYAGKSYNEQFF. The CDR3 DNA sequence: TGTGCCAGCAGCTATGCAGGGAAATCCTACAATGAGCAGTTCTTC.

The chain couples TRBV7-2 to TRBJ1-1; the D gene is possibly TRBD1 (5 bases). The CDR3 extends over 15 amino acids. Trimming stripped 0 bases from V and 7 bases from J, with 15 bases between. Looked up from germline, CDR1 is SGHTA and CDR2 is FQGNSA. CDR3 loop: CASSLAQGLRGEAFF. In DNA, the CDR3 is TGTGCCAGCAGCTTAGCGCAGGGACTCCGCGGTGAAGCTTTCTTT.

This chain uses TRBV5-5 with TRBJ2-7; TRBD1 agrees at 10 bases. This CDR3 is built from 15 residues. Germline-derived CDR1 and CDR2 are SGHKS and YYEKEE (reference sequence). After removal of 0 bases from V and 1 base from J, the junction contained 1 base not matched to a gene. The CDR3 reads CASSLGGQGSYEQYF. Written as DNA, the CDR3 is TGTGCCAGCAGCTTGGGGGGACAGGGGTCCTACGAGCAGTACTTC.

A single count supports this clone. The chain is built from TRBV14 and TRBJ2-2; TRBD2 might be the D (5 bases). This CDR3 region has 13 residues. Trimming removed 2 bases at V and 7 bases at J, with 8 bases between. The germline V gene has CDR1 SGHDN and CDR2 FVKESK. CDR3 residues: CASSQWAGGELFF. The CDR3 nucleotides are TGTGCCAGCAGCCAATGGGCGGGCGGGGAGCTGTTTTTT.

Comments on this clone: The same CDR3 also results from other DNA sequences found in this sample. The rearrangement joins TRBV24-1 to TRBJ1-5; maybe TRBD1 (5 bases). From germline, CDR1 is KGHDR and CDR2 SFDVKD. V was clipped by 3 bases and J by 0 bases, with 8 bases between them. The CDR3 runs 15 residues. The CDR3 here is CATSDAGGSNQPQHF. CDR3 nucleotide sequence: TGTGCCACCAGTGATGCCGGGGGTAGCAATCAGCCCCAGCATTTT.

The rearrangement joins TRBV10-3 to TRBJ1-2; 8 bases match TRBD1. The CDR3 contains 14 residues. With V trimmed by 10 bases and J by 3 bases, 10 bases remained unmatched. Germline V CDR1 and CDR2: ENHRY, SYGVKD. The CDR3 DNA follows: TGTGCCACCCAGGGGGCTGCAGGATACTATGGCTACACCTTC. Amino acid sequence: CATQGAAGYYGYTF.

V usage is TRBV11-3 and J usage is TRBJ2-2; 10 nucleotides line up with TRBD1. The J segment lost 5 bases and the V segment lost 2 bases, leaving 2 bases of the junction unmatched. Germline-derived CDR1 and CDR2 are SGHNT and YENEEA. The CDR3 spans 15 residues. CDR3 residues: CASSLRTGGTGELFF. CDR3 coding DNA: TGTGCCAGCAGCTTAAGGACAGGGGGAACCGGGGAGCTGTTTTTT.

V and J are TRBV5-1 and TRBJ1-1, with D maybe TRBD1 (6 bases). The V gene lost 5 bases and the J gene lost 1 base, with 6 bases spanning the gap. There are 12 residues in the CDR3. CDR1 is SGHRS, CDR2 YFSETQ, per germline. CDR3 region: CASRTGNTEAFF. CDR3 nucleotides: TGCGCCAGCAGGACAGGGAACACTGAAGCTTTCTTT.

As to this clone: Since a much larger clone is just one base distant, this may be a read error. The CDR3, as DNA: TGTGCCAGCAGCTGGGGGACCTACGAGCAGTACTTC. Translation: CASSWGTYEQYF. V gene TRBV5-6 combines with J gene TRBJ2-7; D could derive from TRBD1 or TRBD2 (5 bases each). V shed 3 bases and J shed 2 bases, with 6 bases lying between them. In germline, CDR1 is SGHDT, CDR2 YYEEEE. The length of the CDR3 is 12 residues.

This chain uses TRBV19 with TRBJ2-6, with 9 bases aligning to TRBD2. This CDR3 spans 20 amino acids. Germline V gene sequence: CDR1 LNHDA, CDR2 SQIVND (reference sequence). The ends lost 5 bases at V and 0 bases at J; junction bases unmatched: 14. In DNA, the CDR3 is TGTGCCAGTAGTCCGGGGGTCGGGCTAGCGGGATTCTCTGGGGCCAACGTCCTGACTTTC. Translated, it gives CASSPGVGLAGFSGANVLTF. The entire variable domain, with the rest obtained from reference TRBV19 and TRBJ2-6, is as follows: DGGITQSPKYLFRKEGQNVTLSCEQNLNHDAMYWYRQDPGQGLRLIYYSQIVNDFQKGDIAEGYSVSREKKESFPLTVTSAQKNPTAFYLCASSPGVGLAGFSGANVLTFGAGSRLTVL.

Here the CDR3 reads CASSPTGGGYNEQFF. The CDR3 coding sequence is TGTGCCAGCAGCCCCACGGGCGGGGGCTACAATGAGCAGTTCTTC. The chain has TRBV5-4 and TRBJ2-1; TRBD2 matches at 7 bases. Germline values: CDR1 SGHNT, CDR2 YYREEE (reference sequence). Trimming took 4 bases from V and 3 from J; bases not matched to a gene: 7. This CDR3 contains 15 residues.

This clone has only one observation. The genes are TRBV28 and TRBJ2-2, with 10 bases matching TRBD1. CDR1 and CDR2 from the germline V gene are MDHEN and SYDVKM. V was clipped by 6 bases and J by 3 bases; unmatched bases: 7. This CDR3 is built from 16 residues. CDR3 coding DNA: TGTGCCAGCAGGTCACGACAGGGGGCCTACACCGGGGAGCTGTTTTTT. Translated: CASRSRQGAYTGELFF. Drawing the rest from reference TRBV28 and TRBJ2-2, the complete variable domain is DVKVTQSSRYLVKRTGEKVFLECVQDMDHENMFWYRQDPGLGLRLIYFSYDVKMKEKGDIPEGYSVSREKKERFSLILESASTNQTSMYLCASRSRQGAYTGELFFGEGSRLTVL.

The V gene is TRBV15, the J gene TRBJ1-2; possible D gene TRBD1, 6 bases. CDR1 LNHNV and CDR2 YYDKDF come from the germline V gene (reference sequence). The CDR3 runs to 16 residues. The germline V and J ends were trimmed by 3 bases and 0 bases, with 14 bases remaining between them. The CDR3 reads CATSRDRSLANYGYTF. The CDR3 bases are TGTGCCACCAGCAGGGACAGAAGCTTAGCTAACTATGGCTACACCTTC.

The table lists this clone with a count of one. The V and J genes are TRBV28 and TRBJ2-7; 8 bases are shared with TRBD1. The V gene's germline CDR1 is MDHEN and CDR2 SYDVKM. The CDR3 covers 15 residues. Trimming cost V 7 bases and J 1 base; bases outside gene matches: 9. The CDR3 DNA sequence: TGTGCCAGCACATTCAAGGACAGGGCTTCCTACGAGCAGTACTTC. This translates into CASTFKDRASYEQYF. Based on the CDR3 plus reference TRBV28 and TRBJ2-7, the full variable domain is DVKVTQSSRYLVKRTGEKVFLECVQDMDHENMFWYRQDPGLGLRLIYFSYDVKMKEKGDIPEGYSVSREKKERFSLILESASTNQTSMYLCASTFKDRASYEQYFGPGTRLTVT.

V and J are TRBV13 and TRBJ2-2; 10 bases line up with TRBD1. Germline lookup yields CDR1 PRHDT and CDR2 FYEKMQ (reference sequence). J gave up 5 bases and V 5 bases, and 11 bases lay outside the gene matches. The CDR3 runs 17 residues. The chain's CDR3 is CASSDRWDRGMTGELFF. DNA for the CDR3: TGTGCCAGCAGCGACCGGTGGGACAGGGGTATGACCGGGGAGCTGTTTTTT.